This T cell receptor (beta chain) was obtained from a study of radiotherapy plus CTLA-4 blockade in lung cancer (dated by TCRdb to 2016 to 2019). Concerning the study at large: Among the enrolled patients, about 19% had an objective response, and roughly 30% reached disease control.

Of note for this clone: Its antigen is still unknown. Base qualities were left out, and no much larger clone turns up one base away.

The receptor library was made with the immunoSEQ multiplex PCR assay. TCRdb holds this immuneACCESS table with in-frame rearrangements only. Some clones are missing; in checked studies, unresolved V genes explain under half, and the rest has no known cause. Recorded for this sample are 100,000 or so clones; under 85% of them occurred a single time. Of the sample, about 15% falls within the top ten clones. Study-wide findings and limitations: Increased serum interferon-beta after radiation, together with early dynamic changes in blood T cell clones, were reported to be the strongest predictors of response. After treatment with radiotherapy and ipilimumab, TCR clones that originated in tumors expanded in peripheral blood.

The study evaluated CTLA-4 blockade (ipilimumab) given together with focal radiation therapy in patients who had chemo-refractory metastatic non-small-cell lung cancer. As encoded in the germline V gene (reference sequence), CDR1 is MNHEY while CDR2 is SMNVEV. V lost 3 bases and J lost 2 bases; the stretch between them is 8 bases long. There are 14 amino acids in the CDR3, from cysteine to phenylalanine inclusive. Only the CDR3 DNA is retained, 42 bases long and in frame from the first base. Here the chain combines TRBV27 and TRBJ2-1, with TRBD2 tentatively as D gene (5 bases match). This clonotype was obtained from a human donor with non-small cell lung cancer that progressed on radiotherapy plus ipilimumab. This material consisted of peripheral blood, taken from a patient treated with radiotherapy plus ipilimumab. The CDR3 region has the sequence CASSLRVAYNEQFF. The nucleotides read TGTGCCAGCAGTTTGAGGGTGGCCTACAATGAGCAGTTCTTC.